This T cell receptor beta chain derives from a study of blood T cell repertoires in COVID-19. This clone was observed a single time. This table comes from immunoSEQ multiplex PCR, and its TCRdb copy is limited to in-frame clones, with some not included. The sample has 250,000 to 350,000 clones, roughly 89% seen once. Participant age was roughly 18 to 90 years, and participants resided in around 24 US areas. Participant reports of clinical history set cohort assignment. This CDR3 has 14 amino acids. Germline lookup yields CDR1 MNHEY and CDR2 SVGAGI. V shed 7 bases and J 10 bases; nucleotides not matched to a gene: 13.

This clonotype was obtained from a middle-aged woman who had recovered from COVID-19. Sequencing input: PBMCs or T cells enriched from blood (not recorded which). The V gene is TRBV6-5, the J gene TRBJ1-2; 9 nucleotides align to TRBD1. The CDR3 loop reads CASNSRDRVGAYTF. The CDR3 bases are TGTGCCAGCAATTCCCGGGACAGGGTGGGGGCCTACACCTTC.